This T cell receptor beta chain appears in the sequencing data of a study of blood T cell repertoires in COVID-19. Across the study: There were acute and convalescent COVID-19 samples, and they came from the United States, Italy and Spain.

Produced via immunoSEQ multiplex PCR; TCRdb's table is partial and in-frame only. The sample consists of approximately 160,000 clones, 80% to 90% of them appearing once. V shed 0 bases and J shed 2 bases, with 13 bases lying between them. CDR1 is SNHLY, CDR2 FYNNEI, per germline. The CDR3 runs to 16 residues. V is TRBV2 and J is TRBJ1-2, with unresolved D. The clonotype was recovered from a woman aged 70 to 79 with acute or convalescent COVID-19. Source material: peripheral blood. The DNA for the CDR3 is TGTGCCAGCAGTGAAGCTTATGGCCGCTCCAACTATGGCTACACCTTC. It yields the protein CASSEAYGRSNYGYTF.